Reported below is one T cell receptor beta chain. This clonotype occurred a few times. Its antigen is still unknown. Base quality data are lacking; no much larger clone is found one base away. To prepare the library, RACE was applied. The sample was run on a NextSeq 500. Library preparation attached unique molecular identifiers to individual cDNA molecules for quantitative, reproducible TCR counting. For every blood RNA sample, sequencing covered both the TCR alpha and TCR beta chains. The original pipeline was this. A median of around 100,000 TCRs per sample was observed, with a range of about 20,000 to 700,000. The Decombinator software suite was used to annotate V, J and CDR3 in the TCR reads. To make PS versus PT1 abundance plots, every sample was subsampled to the same number of TCRs (28,000). TCRs were defined as expanded if absent before sensitization and observed at least eight times at the 2-week time point. TCRdb itself trimmed the public reads at Q25 with fastp, ran MiXCR and retained productive beta chains. Records with the same CDR3 protein are collapsed into one entry carrying the most frequent genes and DNA. V and J calls and clone size were set by TCRdb, not the authors. Present in this sample are around 350,000 distinct CDR3 sequences, around 5.5% of which were seen just once. The ten most abundant clones make up roughly 8.2% of the sample.

The time point label here, explained by the study, means: pre-sensitization, week 0. The treatment or condition label corresponds to: therapeutic diphenylcyclopropenone sensitization with weekly scalp DPC. At each patch-test visit, blood was drawn before the patch test was applied. To be eligible, patients had to be aged 18 to 70, diagnosed with alopecia and judged suitable for DPC therapy, while pregnant patients were excluded. Total RNA was isolated from unfractionated whole blood collected in Tempus Blood RNA tubes. Spanning cysteine to phenylalanine, the CDR3 consists of 18 amino acids. Of all the DNA, just the CDR3 is kept, 54 bases in frame from base 1. The junction carries 26 bases between V and J, which are trimmed by 6 bases and 3 bases respectively. Sequences MNHNY (CDR1) and SVGAGI (CDR2) are obtained from the germline V gene (reference sequence). The data derive from a study of human T cells and chemical hapten exposure (dated by TCRdb to about 2021). For context, the study as a whole: For sensitization, 2% DPC in acetone was applied to an approximately 2 cm by approximately 2 cm area of upper inner arm skin. Blood for TCR sequencing was provided by twenty-nine alopecia patients at one to four time points (pre-sensitization, 2, 6 and 24 weeks). Patch tests used Finn chambers with 0.01% DPC on the upper back, scored after 6 days by International Contact Dermatitis Research Group standards. Patient blood was sampled pre-sensitization (week 0) and at 2, 6 and about 24 weeks after DPC sensitization. Libraries were pooled for sequencing, and variation in per-sample TCR yields was attributed mainly to small differences in library volumes within the pool. Most of the patients in the cohort were female, and the cohort covered alopecia areata with under or over 50% scalp involvement, alopecia totalis and alopecia universalis. Patients additionally received weekly therapeutic DPC doses to the scalp throughout the roughly 25-week study period. In alopecia patients, the study followed how the peripheral blood TCR repertoire changed in vivo over primary and secondary sensitization to diphenylcyclopropenone (DPC), a hapten. Points the paper makes about the study in general: DPC sensitization did not change how many TCRs were above 1 in 1000 frequency, and no evidence was found of alterations in global repertoire structure. Patch test score was positively correlated with the number of PT1 expanded TCRs, with significance at thresholds 8, 16 and 32 but not at 4. Repeated subsampling changed both the strength of the expansion versus patch-test correlation and the threshold at which that correlation became significant. Significantly more large CDR3 similarity clusters were formed by expanded TCRs than by pre-sensitization or healthy control sets, consistent with antigen-driven responses. Because all patients had alopecia, a presumed autoimmune disease, the immune response of the patients might differ from that of healthy individuals.

The clonotype originates from a woman between 18 and 30 years old with alopecia areata. Some clones in this sample may be carry-over from other donors' samples. The sample here was whole blood, taken in connection with sensitization to the hapten diphenylcyclopropenone (DPC). Recombination linked TRBV6-6 to TRBJ1-1, with the D gene call left open. The CDR3 is CASRALSGPTSRDTEAFF. Here is the DNA: TGTGCCAGCAGGGCGCTCTCCGGGCCGACGAGTCGGGACACTGAAGCTTTCTTT.